Below are 30 T cell receptor beta chains sequenced from a single sample in a study of T-cell reconstitution after alpha-beta-depleted transplantation in children. Unique molecular identifiers tagged the TCRbeta library. TCRdb re-analysed the PCR reads in MiXCR, keeping a single row per CDR3 protein. The sample has about 100,000 distinct CDR3 sequences, almost 6.5% seen once. This specimen was PBMCs, mostly from graft donor cells, taken 360 days after TCRalphabeta/CD19-depleted stem cell transplant. Every receptor here comes from a male patient aged 2 to 9 who had a stem cell transplant for acute lymphoblastic leukemia, so the T cells may come from the graft donor.

This clonotype was recorded many times. V gene TRBV29-1 combines with J gene TRBJ1-3, with D possibly TRBD1 on 5 matching bases. V lost 3 bases, J lost 4 bases, and 10 bases lay in between. CDR3 length equals 13 residues. CDR1 and CDR2 from the germline V gene are SQVTM and ANQGSEA. This CDR3 is CSVDEGAGNTIYF. As DNA, the CDR3 is TGCAGCGTTGATGAAGGGGCCGGAAACACCATATATTTT.

At least ten counts were recorded for this clonotype. The V and J genes are TRBV6-6 and TRBJ1-5; TRBD1 aligns across 7 bases. CDR1 and CDR2 (germline): MNHNY, SVGAGI (reference sequence). This CDR3 has 13 amino acids. J was trimmed by 2 bases and V by 6 bases; bases with no gene match: 1. CDR3: CASSTGGNQPQHF. CDR3 nucleotide sequence: TGTGCCAGCAGCACAGGGGGCAATCAGCCCCAGCATTTT.

This clonotype was recorded many times. The chain carries TRBV7-9 and TRBJ2-3; D perhaps matches TRBD2 (6 bases). Deletions cut 8 bases from V and 6 bases from J, with 12 bases between. CDR3 length: 12 amino acids. CDR1 is SEHNR, CDR2 FQNEAQ, per germline (reference sequence). The DNA for the CDR3 is TGTGCCAGCGGGGAGGCGAGGGATACGCAGTATTTT. The encoded protein is CASGEARDTQYF.

This clonotype was seen repeatedly, ten times or more. V usage is TRBV5-1 and J usage is TRBJ2-1; D might be TRBD2 (6 bases). This CDR3 has 15 residues. Trimming stripped 5 bases from V and 7 bases from J, with 19 bases between. The germline CDR1 and CDR2 sequences are SGHRS and YFSETQ. As DNA, the CDR3 is TGCGCCAGCAGTTCGGGGGATCTGAGAAGGAATGAGCAGTTCTTC. It yields the protein CASSSGDLRRNEQFF.

Many counts were recorded for this clonotype. This sequence joins TRBV12-3 or TRBV12-4 and TRBJ2-7, with D perhaps TRBD1 (5 bases). The V gene lost 6 bases and the J gene lost 3 bases, with 9 bases spanning the gap. The CDR3 is made up of 12 amino acids. The DNA for the CDR3 is TGTGCCAGCAGCTCTGACAGCTACGAGCAGTACTTC. Encoded protein: CASSSDSYEQYF.

This clonotype was seen at least ten times. The chain has TRBV7-2 and TRBJ2-4; D is ambiguous. This CDR3 region has 11 residues. Looked up from germline, CDR1 is SGHTA and CDR2 is FQGNSA. Trimming cost V 3 bases and J 9 bases, with 6 bases left between them. In nucleotides, the CDR3 is TGTGCCAGCAGCTTTAATATCATTCAGTACTTC. Translating gives CASSFNIIQYF.

This clonotype was counted ten times or more. This rearrangement joins TRBV20-1 to TRBJ1-5; 7 bases agree with TRBD1. The CDR3 length is 15 residues. The V and J ends lost 4 bases and 2 bases, in that order; junction bases with no gene match: 8. Germline CDR1 DFQATT, CDR2 SNEGSKA (reference sequence). The CDR3 reads CSANKGALGNQPQHF. DNA for the CDR3: TGCAGTGCTAACAAGGGGGCGTTAGGCAATCAGCCCCAGCATTTT.

The chain has TRBV5-5 and TRBJ2-5, with 9 bases identical to TRBD2. The CDR3 totals 15 residues. Looked up from germline, CDR1 is SGHKS and CDR2 is YYEKEE (reference sequence). After removal of 1 base from V and 5 bases from J, the junction contained 6 bases not matched to a gene. The CDR3 reads CASSLIAGARETQYF. CDR3 in DNA: TGTGCCAGCAGCTTGATAGCGGGGGCGAGGGAGACCCAGTACTTC.

This clonotype was seen ten or more times. The chain employs TRBV9 and TRBJ2-5, with D unclear. V lost 0 bases to trimming and J lost 1 base, with 10 bases between them. Germline V gives CDR1 SGDLS, CDR2 YYNGEE. The CDR3 runs to 15 residues. The CDR3 region is CASSVGDTSQETQYF. The CDR3, as DNA: TGTGCCAGCAGCGTAGGGGATACATCCCAAGAGACCCAGTACTTC.

This clonotype was picked up many times. The gene calls are TRBV4-3 and TRBJ1-2, with D possibly being TRBD1 (5 bases). The V gene lost 3 bases and the J gene lost 5 bases, with 7 bases spanning the gap. The V gene's germline CDR1 is LGHNA and CDR2 YSLEER. The CDR3 extends over 12 amino acids. The CDR3 region has the DNA TGCGCCAGCAGCCATGGGACGTATGGCTACACCTTC. Translation gives CASSHGTYGYTF.

This clonotype was seen many times. The CDR3 loop reads CASSVEPSGPPDNEQFF. As DNA, the CDR3 is TGTGCCAGCAGCGTAGAGCCTAGCGGGCCCCCTGACAATGAGCAGTTCTTC. The chain uses TRBV9 and TRBJ2-1; 8 nucleotides agree with TRBD2. V lost 0 bases and J lost 5; bases outside the gene matches: 10. This CDR3 is 17 amino acids long. Germline-derived CDR1 and CDR2 are SGDLS and YYNGEE. The complete variable domain, with remaining parts taken from reference TRBV9 and TRBJ2-1, reads DSGVTQTPKHLITATGQRVTLRCSPRSGDLSVYWYQQSLDQGLQFLIQYYNGEERAKGNILERFSAQQFPDLHSELNLSSLELGDSALYFCASSVEPSGPPDNEQFFGPGTRLTVL.

This clonotype turned up a few times. The rearrangement uses TRBV28 and TRBJ1-2, with a possible D match to TRBD1 (6 bases). The V end lost 3 bases, the J end lost 3 bases, and 11 bases lay between the germline ends. Germline loops: CDR1 MDHEN, CDR2 SYDVKM. This CDR3 is built from 14 residues. Written as DNA, the CDR3 is TGTGCCAGCAGTTTTAACAGGGAAGACTATGGCTACACCTTC. Translation: CASSFNREDYGYTF.

This clonotype was observed at least ten times. This sequence joins TRBV10-3 and TRBJ2-5, with TRBD1 matching 7 bases. Trimming removed 6 bases from V and 2 bases from J; junction bases left unmatched: 9. CDR1 and CDR2 from the germline V gene are ENHRY and SYGVKD. CDR3 length: 15 amino acids. CDR3 nucleotide sequence: TGTGCCATCAGCTACATTCTGGACAGGCAAGAGACCCAGTACTTC. It yields the protein CAISYILDRQETQYF.

This clonotype appeared a single time. The chain combines TRBV29-1 with TRBJ2-3; no firm D call. Looked up from germline, CDR1 is SQVTM and CDR2 is ANQGSEA. The V end lost 6 bases, the J end lost 1 base, and 11 bases lay between the germline ends. The CDR3 spans 13 residues. This chain's CDR3 is CSVQGRGTDTQYF. CDR3 sequence (DNA): TGCAGCGTCCAAGGTAGGGGCACAGATACGCAGTATTTT.

This clonotype was observed many times. The chain joins TRBV24-1 to TRBJ2-3; D is uncertain. This CDR3 has 11 residues. The V gene lost 7 bases and the J gene lost 6 bases, with 7 bases spanning the gap. Germline loops: CDR1 KGHDR, CDR2 SFDVKD. The CDR3 nucleotides read TGTGCCACCAGGATAGGGGATACGCAGTATTTT. Translated: CATRIGDTQYF.

The rearrangement joins TRBV9 to TRBJ2-5, with no clear D. With 4 bases removed from V and 12 bases from J, the gap between germline ends came to 13 bases. Looked up from germline, CDR1 is SGDLS and CDR2 is YYNGEE. The CDR3 sequence is 11 residues long. The CDR3 sequence: CASSFSGEKYF. The DNA for the CDR3 is TGTGCCAGCAGCTTCTCAGGAGAAAAGTACTTC.

The rearrangement uses TRBV7-9 and TRBJ2-4; D perhaps matches TRBD2 (5 bases). Germline V lookup: CDR1 SEHNR, CDR2 FQNEAQ (reference sequence). V lost 3 bases and J 10 bases, leaving 13 bases between the germline ends. The CDR3 consists of 13 residues. The CDR3 spells CASSLPGLWIQYF. The CDR3 coding sequence is TGTGCCAGCAGCTTGCCCGGACTCTGGATTCAGTACTTC.

This clonotype was seen ten or more times. CDR3 residues: CAVQVPLTGANVLTF. The DNA for the CDR3 is TGTGCCGTACAGGTTCCCCTGACTGGGGCCAACGTCCTGACTTTC. The rearrangement links TRBV10-3 to TRBJ2-6; D perhaps matches TRBD1 (5 bases). Germline loops: CDR1 ENHRY, CDR2 SYGVKD. The CDR3 contains 15 residues. V dropped 11 bases and J dropped 2 bases, with 16 bases sitting between them.

The table lists this clonotype with many counts. The chain combines TRBV28 with TRBJ2-2; D call uncertain. The CDR3 has 14 residues. V lost 11 bases to trimming and J lost 6 bases, with 19 bases between them. CDR1 and CDR2 from the germline V gene are MDHEN and SYDVKM. CDR3 region: CASTLFNRPGELFF. The CDR3 DNA follows: TGTGCCTCCACACTTTTCAATAGGCCCGGGGAGCTGTTTTTT.

This clonotype has a handful of counts. This chain joins TRBV20-1 and TRBJ2-4; either TRBD1 or TRBD2 may supply D (5 bases each). Looked up from germline, CDR1 is DFQATT and CDR2 is SNEGSKA (reference sequence). CDR3 length: 17 residues. V lost 5 bases and J 0 bases, leaving 20 bases between the germline ends. CDR3 DNA sequence: TGCAGTGCTCCAAGCCTTCGGGACCCTCTAGCCAAAAACATTCAGTACTTC. Protein product: CSAPSLRDPLAKNIQYF.

This clonotype was counted ten times or more. This chain joins TRBV7-6 and TRBJ1-5; D is perhaps TRBD1 (5 bases). This CDR3 comprises 13 residues. In germline, CDR1 is SGHVS, CDR2 FNYEAQ. V dropped 5 bases and J dropped 2 bases, with 7 bases sitting between them. In DNA form, the CDR3 reads TGTGCCAGCAGCCGGGGGGGCAATCAGCCCCAGCATTTT. Translated: CASSRGGNQPQHF.

This clonotype appeared many times. J is TRBJ1-2 and V is TRBV5-6; D is ambiguous. The CDR3 is 12 residues long. V shed 0 bases and J shed 9 bases, with 9 bases lying between them. Germline-derived CDR1 and CDR2 are SGHDT and YYEEEE. The CDR3 spells CASSLELDSYTF. In DNA, the CDR3 is TGTGCCAGCAGCTTGGAGCTAGACAGCTACACCTTC.

This clonotype was seen many times. The rearrangement joins TRBV27 to TRBJ2-4, with D possibly called TRBD1 or TRBD2 (6 bases each). Germline CDR1 is MNHEY and CDR2 is SMNVEV (reference sequence). The CDR3 contains 15 residues. The V end lost 8 bases, the J end lost 3 bases, and 17 bases lay between the germline ends. The CDR3 bases are TGTGCCAGCTCCAGAGGGGGACTCGGCAAAAACATTCAGTACTTC. It translates to CASSRGGLGKNIQYF.

This clonotype was seen repeatedly, ten times or more. This sequence joins TRBV28 and TRBJ2-3; D ambiguous. The CDR3 sequence is 15 residues long. The V gene's germline CDR1 is MDHEN and CDR2 SYDVKM. The V end was cut by 0 bases, the J end by 1 base, with 8 bases between. The CDR3 region is CASSLWGQGTDTQYF. In DNA, the CDR3 is TGTGCCAGCAGTTTATGGGGTCAGGGCACAGATACGCAGTATTTT.

This clonotype occurred many times. The chain employs TRBV6-4 and TRBJ1-5; D gene unclear. The CDR3 has 15 amino acids. The germline V gene encodes CDR1 MRHNA and CDR2 SNTAGT. V was pared by 7 bases and J by 0 bases, with 13 bases between. The CDR3 spells CASMRHDPSNQPQHF. For the CDR3, the DNA is TGTGCCAGCATGCGACATGACCCTAGCAATCAGCCCCAGCATTTT.

There are many counts of this clonotype. The chain joins TRBV29-1 to TRBJ1-1, with D perhaps matching TRBD1 (5 bases). The CDR3 extends over 12 amino acids. V lost 4 bases and J lost 5, with 11 bases in between. The germline V gene encodes CDR1 SQVTM and CDR2 ANQGSEA. CDR3 residues: CSVVDGGTEAFF. In DNA form, the CDR3 reads TGCAGCGTTGTAGACGGGGGGACTGAAGCTTTCTTT.

This clonotype was seen ten or more times. The rearrangement links TRBV6-2 or TRBV6-3 to TRBJ2-7, with 10 bases matching TRBD1. Germline V CDR1 and CDR2: MNHEY, SVGEGT. The CDR3 is 14 amino acids. The V gene end was trimmed by 7 bases and the J gene end by 1 base; junction bases not matched to a gene: 4. The CDR3 here is CASTRTGGSYEQYF. The CDR3 nucleotides are TGTGCCAGCACCAGGACAGGGGGTTCCTACGAGCAGTACTTC.

This clonotype showed up just a few times. The gene calls are TRBV5-1 and TRBJ2-5, with TRBD2 matching 12 bases. V lost 4 bases, J lost 1 base, and 11 bases stayed unmatched. Germline values: CDR1 SGHRS, CDR2 YFSETQ. This CDR3 has 18 residues. The CDR3 loop is CASSPGLAGRGPQETQYF. The CDR3 bases are TGCGCCAGCAGCCCTGGACTAGCGGGGAGGGGCCCCCAAGAGACCCAGTACTTC. The variable domain in full, with the rest retrieved from reference TRBV5-1 and TRBJ2-5, is KAGVTQTPRYLIKTRGQQVTLSCSPISGHRSVSWYQQTPGQGLQFLFEYFSETQRNKGNFPGRFSGRQFSNSRSEMNVSTLELGDSALYLCASSPGLAGRGPQETQYFGPGTRLLVL.

The chain uses TRBV7-6 and TRBJ1-6, with D perhaps TRBD1 (6 bases). This CDR3 is 14 amino acids long. Looked up from germline, CDR1 is SGHVS and CDR2 is FNYEAQ. The V end was cut by 5 bases, the J end by 8 bases, with 13 bases between. The CDR3 loop is CASSAGTSYSPLHF. The CDR3 nucleotides read TGTGCCAGCAGCGCGGGGACATCTTATTCACCCCTCCACTTT. The full variable domain, rest sourced from reference TRBV7-6 and TRBJ1-6, is GAGVSQSPRYKVTKRGQDVALRCDPISGHVSLYWYRQALGQGPEFLTYFNYEAQQDKSGLPNDRFSAERPEGSISTLTIQRTEQRDSAMYRCASSAGTSYSPLHFGNGTRLTVT.

This clonotype has a handful of counts. CDR3 region: CASSLGGLDTQYF. For the CDR3, the DNA is TGTGCCAGCAGCTTAGGCGGGCTAGATACGCAGTATTTT. The V call is TRBV7-2, the J call TRBJ2-3; a weak D match, TRBD2 (5 bases). V lost 1 base and J 5 bases, leaving 7 bases between the germline ends. Germline loops: CDR1 SGHTA, CDR2 FQGNSA. The CDR3 extends over 13 amino acids.